One T cell receptor beta chain is described in this entry. Its antigen is currently unknown. This sample is drawn from a study of siplizumab effects on memory and regulatory T cells. Generated by immunoSEQ multiplex PCR, the TCRdb table keeps only in-frame clones and is missing some. Seen here are more than 45,000 clones, more than 80% observed once, and the top ten hold less than 40%. With 3 bases removed from V and 5 bases from J, the gap between germline ends came to 10 bases. The V gene's germline CDR1 is MNHEY and CDR2 SMNVEV (reference sequence). The CDR3 loop spans 13 amino acids. Findings and caveats of the study: The mean Treg-derived percentage of mappable alloreactive CD4+ clones was 60% to 80% with siplizumab compared with about 27% in controls.

Material for sequencing was CD8+ T cells sorted from blood. The TCR was taken from a human donor in good health. The chain employs TRBV27 and TRBJ1-1; D unclear. As DNA, the CDR3 is TGTGCCAGCAGTTTCGGTTTCCATACTGAAGCTTTCTTT. Residues: CASSFGFHTEAFF.